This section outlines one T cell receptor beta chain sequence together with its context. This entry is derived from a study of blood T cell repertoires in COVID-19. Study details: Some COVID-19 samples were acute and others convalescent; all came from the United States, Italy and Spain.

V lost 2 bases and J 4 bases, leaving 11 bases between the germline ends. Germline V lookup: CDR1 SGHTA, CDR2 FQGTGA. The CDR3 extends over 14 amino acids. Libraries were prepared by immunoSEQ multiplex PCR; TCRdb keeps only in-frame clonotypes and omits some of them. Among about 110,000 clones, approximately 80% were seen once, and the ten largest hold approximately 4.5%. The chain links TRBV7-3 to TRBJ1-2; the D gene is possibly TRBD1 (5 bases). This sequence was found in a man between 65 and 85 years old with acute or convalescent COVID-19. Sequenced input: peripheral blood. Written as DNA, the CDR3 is TGTGCCAGCAGCTTACTAGGGGATGGCTATGGCTACACCTTC. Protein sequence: CASSLLGDGYGYTF.